This T cell receptor beta chain is from a study of OX40 agonist ivuxolimab in advanced cancers. Clones were read by immunoSEQ multiplex PCR, and TCRdb kept only the in-frame ones, dropping some. This repertoire shows over 50,000 clones, about four fifths found once; its top ten account for more than 0.4%. Trimming cost V 6 bases and J 4 bases, with 15 bases left between them. Germline CDR1 is SNHLY and CDR2 is FYNNEI. This CDR3 region has 14 residues. Sequences were derived from CD4+ or CD8+ T cells sorted from blood, sampled in a trial of the OX40 agonist ivuxolimab. This TCR came from an adult with an advanced solid tumor such as melanoma, head and neck, liver or kidney cancer. V gene TRBV2 combines with J gene TRBJ1-2, with D maybe TRBD1 (6 bases). The CDR3 loop is CASRGSRGSYGYTF. DNA of the CDR3: TGTGCCAGCAGGGGCTCCAGGGGCAGCTATGGCTACACCTTC.